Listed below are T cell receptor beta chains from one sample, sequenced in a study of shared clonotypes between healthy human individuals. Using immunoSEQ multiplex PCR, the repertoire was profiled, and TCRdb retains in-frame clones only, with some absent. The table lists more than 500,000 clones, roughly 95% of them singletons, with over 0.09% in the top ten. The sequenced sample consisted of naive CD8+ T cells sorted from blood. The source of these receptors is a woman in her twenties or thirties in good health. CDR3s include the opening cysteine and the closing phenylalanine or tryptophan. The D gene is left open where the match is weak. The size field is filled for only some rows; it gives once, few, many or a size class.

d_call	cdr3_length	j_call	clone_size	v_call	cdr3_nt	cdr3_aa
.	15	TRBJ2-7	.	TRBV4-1	TGCGCCAGCAGTCCTGGTCTGGGAAGAACCTACGAGCAGTACTTC	CASSPGLGRTYEQYF
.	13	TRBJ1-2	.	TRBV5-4	TGTGCCAGCAGCTCGACCGGGACTTATGGCTACACCTTC	CASSSTGTYGYTF
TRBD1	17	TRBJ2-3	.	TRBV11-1	TGTGCCAGCAGCTCCGGGGGACAGGGAGAGAGCACAGATACGCAGTATTTT	CASSSGGQGESTDTQYF
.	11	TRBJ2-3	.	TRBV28	TGTGCCAGCGACAGCACAGATACGCAGTATTTT	CASDSTDTQYF
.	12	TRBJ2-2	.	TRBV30	TGTGCCTGGGCCTCGGGCACCGGGGAGCTGTTTTTT	CAWASGTGELFF
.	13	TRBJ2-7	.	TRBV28	TGTGCCAGCAGATCCCCCGGGGGCCACGAGCAGTACTTC	CASRSPGGHEQYF
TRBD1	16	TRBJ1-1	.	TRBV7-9	TGTGCCAGCAGCCGACAGGGTTGGGACCCGAACACTGAAGCTTTCTTT	CASSRQGWDPNTEAFF
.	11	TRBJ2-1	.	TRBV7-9	TGTGCCAGCAGTTTTAACAATGAGCAGTTCTTC	CASSFNNEQFF
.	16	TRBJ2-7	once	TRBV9	TGTGCCAGCAGCGGAAGGATGGCGTCAAGCTCCTACGAGCAGTACTTC	CASSGRMASSSYEQYF
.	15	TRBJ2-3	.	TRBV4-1	TGCGCCAGCAGCCAAGATAATCCCTTGAGGGGTACGCAGTATTTT	CASSQDNPLRGTQYF
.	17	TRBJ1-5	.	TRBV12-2	TGTGCAAGTCGCAGCTCTCGACAGGGTGCTAGCAATCAGCCCCAGCATTTT	CASRSSRQGASNQPQHF
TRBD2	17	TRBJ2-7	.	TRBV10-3	TGTGCCATCAGTGAGTCGACGCTAGCGGGTACTAACTACGAGCAGTACTTC	CAISESTLAGTNYEQYF
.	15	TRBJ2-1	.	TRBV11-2	TGTGCCAGCAGCTTAGATCCAAGCTCCTACAATGAGCAGTTCTTC	CASSLDPSSYNEQFF
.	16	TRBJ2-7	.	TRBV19	TGTGCCAGTAGTACCCTACGGCGGGGACATACCTACGAGCAGTACTTC	CASSTLRRGHTYEQYF
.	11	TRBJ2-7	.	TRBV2	TGTGCCAGCAGTGAAGAGGACGAGCAGTACTTC	CASSEEDEQYF
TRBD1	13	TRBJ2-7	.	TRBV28	TGTGCCACGACTGGACAGGGAAGCCACGAGCAGTACTTC	CATTGQGSHEQYF
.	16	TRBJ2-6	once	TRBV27	TGTGCCAGCACTCCCAGGGTGACCTCTGGGGCCAACGTCCTGACTTTC	CASTPRVTSGANVLTF
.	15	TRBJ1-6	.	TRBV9	TGTGCCAGCAGCGTAGAGGAGGTATTGGATTCACCCCTCCACTTT	CASSVEEVLDSPLHF
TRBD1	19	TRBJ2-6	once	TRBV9	TGTGCCAGCAGCTCATCACATGGGACAGGCTTTTCTGGGGCCAACGTCCTGACTTTC	CASSSSHGTGFSGANVLTF
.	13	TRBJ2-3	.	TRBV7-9	TGTGCCAGCAGCTCGGACTTCGCAGATACGCAGTATTTT	CASSSDFADTQYF
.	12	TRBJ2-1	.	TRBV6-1	TGTGCCAGCAGTGAAGTTCCGACTCGACAGTTCTTC	CASSEVPTRQFF
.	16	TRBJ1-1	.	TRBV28	TGTGCCAGCAGTCCCATCAGGTGGGGACTCAACACTGAAGCTTTCTTT	CASSPIRWGLNTEAFF
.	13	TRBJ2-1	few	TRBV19	TGTGCCAGTGGCCCGAGCTCCTACAATGAGCAGTTCTTC	CASGPSSYNEQFF
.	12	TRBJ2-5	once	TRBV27	TGTGCCAGCAGCTTTTACTCGGGGAAACAGTACTTC	CASSFYSGKQYF
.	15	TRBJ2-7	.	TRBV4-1	TGCGCCAGCAGCCGGTCACCGGGGCCCAAAGGGGAGCAGTACTTC	CASSRSPGPKGEQYF
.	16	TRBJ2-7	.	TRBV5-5	TGTGCCAGCAGCTTGCTACTAGGCCCTCCGAAGTACGAGCAGTACTTC	CASSLLLGPPKYEQYF
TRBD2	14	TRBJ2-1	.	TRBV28	TGTGCCAGCACCAGACTAGCGGGAGTTGATGAGCAGTTCTTC	CASTRLAGVDEQFF
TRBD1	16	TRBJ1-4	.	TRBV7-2	TGTGCCAGCAGCTCACGGACAGGTTCAACTAATGAAAAACTGTTTTTT	CASSSRTGSTNEKLFF
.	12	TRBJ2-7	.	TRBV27	TGTGCCAGCCGTACAGGGAACGACGAGCAGTACTTC	CASRTGNDEQYF
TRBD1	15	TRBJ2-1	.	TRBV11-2	TGTGCCAGCAGACATGGACAGGGGGGCCTCGGTGAGCAGTTCTTC	CASRHGQGGLGEQFF
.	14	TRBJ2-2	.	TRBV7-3	TGTGCCAGCAGCTTAGTCCAGGCTAACGGGGAGCTGTTTTTT	CASSLVQANGELFF
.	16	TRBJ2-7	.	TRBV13	TGTGCCAGCAGCTTAGGAATTCTCGGGGATATCTACGAGCAGTACTTC	CASSLGILGDIYEQYF
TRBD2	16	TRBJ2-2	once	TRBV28	TGTGCCAGCACTACGACTAGCGAAGAGAACACCGGGGAGCTGTTTTTT	CASTTTSEENTGELFF
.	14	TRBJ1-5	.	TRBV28	TGTGCCAGCAGTTTAGAGGGGTTGTTACGGCCCCAGCATTTT	CASSLEGLLRPQHF
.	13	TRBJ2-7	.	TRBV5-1	TGCGCCAGCAGCGCCCCGGGGGAGATGGAGCAGTACTTC	CASSAPGEMEQYF
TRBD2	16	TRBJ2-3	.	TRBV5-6	TGTGCCAGCAGCTTGGGCCTAGCGGGAGTCTGGATGTCGCAGTATTTT	CASSLGLAGVWMSQYF
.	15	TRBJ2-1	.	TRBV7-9	TGTGCCAGCAGCATCAGGGGGGAAACTTACAATGAGCAGTTCTTC	CASSIRGETYNEQFF
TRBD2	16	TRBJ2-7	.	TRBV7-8	TGTGCCAGCAGCTTAGTCACAGCGGGAGCGCTCTACGAGCAGTACTTC	CASSLVTAGALYEQYF
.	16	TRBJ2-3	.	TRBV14	TGTGCCAGCAGCCAAGATCTGGGCTGGAGCACAGATACGCAGTATTTT	CASSQDLGWSTDTQYF
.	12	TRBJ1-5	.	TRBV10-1	TGCGCCAGCAGTGACGAGGGTCAGCCCCAGCATTTT	CASSDEGQPQHF
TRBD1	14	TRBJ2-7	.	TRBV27	TGTGCCAGCAGTTTGGGGCAGGGGGCCGGCGAGCAGTACTTC	CASSLGQGAGEQYF
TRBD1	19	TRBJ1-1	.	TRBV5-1	TGCGCCAGCAGCTTGGTACCGGGACAGGGGAATAGGTTGGTCGCTGAAGCTTTCTTT	CASSLVPGQGNRLVAEAFF
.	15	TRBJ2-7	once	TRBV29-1	TGCAGCGTTGAAGATCCGTTGGCGGGGACCTACGAGCAGTACTTC	CSVEDPLAGTYEQYF
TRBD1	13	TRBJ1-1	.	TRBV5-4	TGTGCCAGCAGCGTGACAGGGGGCCTTGAAGCTTTCTTT	CASSVTGGLEAFF
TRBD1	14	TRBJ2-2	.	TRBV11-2	TGTGCCAGCAGCTTTCAGGGGGTGGCCGGGGAGCTGTTTTTT	CASSFQGVAGELFF
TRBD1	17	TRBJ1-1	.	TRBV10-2	TGCGCCAGCAGTGACAGGGGGCAACGGGTAAAGAACACTGAAGCTTTCTTT	CASSDRGQRVKNTEAFF
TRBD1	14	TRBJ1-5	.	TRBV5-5	TGTGCCAGCAGCTCGGACAGGGATCGTCAGCCCCAGCATTTT	CASSSDRDRQPQHF